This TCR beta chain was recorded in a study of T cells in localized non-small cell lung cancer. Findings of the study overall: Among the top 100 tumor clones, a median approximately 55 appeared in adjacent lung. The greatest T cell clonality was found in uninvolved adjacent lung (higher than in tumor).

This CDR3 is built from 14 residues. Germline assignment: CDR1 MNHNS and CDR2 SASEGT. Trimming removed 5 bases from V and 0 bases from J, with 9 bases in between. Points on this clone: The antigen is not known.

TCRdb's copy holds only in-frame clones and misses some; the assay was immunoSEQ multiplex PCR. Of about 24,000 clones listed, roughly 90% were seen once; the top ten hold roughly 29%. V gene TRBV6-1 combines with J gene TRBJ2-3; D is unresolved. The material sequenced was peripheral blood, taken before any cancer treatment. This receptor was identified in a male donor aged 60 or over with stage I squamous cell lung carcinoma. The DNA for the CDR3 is TGTGCCAGCAGTCCCTTGCAAAGCACAGATACGCAGTATTTT. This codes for CASSPLQSTDTQYF.